One and the same sample provided the 28 T cell receptor beta chains below, sequenced in a study of blood T cell repertoires in COVID-19. Some clones are missing from TCRdb's copy, which holds only in-frame ones; the method was immunoSEQ multiplex PCR. The repertoire has roughly 240,000 clones, 70% to 90% of them found once; the top ten carry about 2.9%. The specimen was peripheral blood. These receptors were obtained from a young woman who had recovered from COVID-19.

The chain uses TRBV12-3 or TRBV12-4 and TRBJ1-2; TRBD1 matches at 7 bases. The CDR3 length is 12 residues. V trimming: 3 bases; J trimming: 8 bases; junction bases outside the gene matches: 3. For the CDR3, the DNA is TGTGCCAGCAGTTTTTGGGACAGAGGCTACACCTTC. This translates into CASSFWDRGYTF.

The chain uses TRBV6-5 and TRBJ2-2, with TRBD1 identical over 8 bases. CDR3 size: 14 residues. CDR1 and CDR2 (germline): MNHEY, SVGAGI. The junction had 4 bases not matched to a gene; V was cut back by 3 bases and J by 7 bases. The CDR3 DNA is TGTGCCAGCAGTTATCAGGGGGCTAACGGGGAGCTGTTTTTT. It translates to CASSYQGANGELFF.

This clone was observed once. This rearrangement joins TRBV7-6 to TRBJ1-3; TRBD1 might be the D (6 bases). CDR1 is SGHVS and CDR2 is FNYEAQ in the germline V gene. This CDR3 comprises 15 residues. The V gene lost 1 base and the J gene lost 2 bases, with 9 bases spanning the gap. CDR3: CASSLEPGAGNTIYF. DNA of the CDR3: TGTGCCAGCAGCTTAGAGCCAGGGGCTGGAAACACCATATATTTT. The entire variable domain, with the rest obtained from reference TRBV7-6 and TRBJ1-3, is as follows: GAGVSQSPRYKVTKRGQDVALRCDPISGHVSLYWYRQALGQGPEFLTYFNYEAQQDKSGLPNDRFSAERPEGSISTLTIQRTEQRDSAMYRCASSLEPGAGNTIYFGEGSWLTVV.

The chain carries TRBV3-1 (or the pseudogene TRBV3-2) and TRBJ2-3, with 9 bases that match TRBD2. There are 17 residues in the CDR3. V was clipped by 1 base and J by 4 bases; unmatched bases: 9. Germline V gives CDR1 LGHDT, CDR2 YNNKEL (reference sequence). The CDR3 spells CASSQGVAGGPSDTQYF. Here the CDR3 DNA reads TGTGCCAGCAGCCAAGGGGTGGCGGGGGGGCCATCAGATACGCAGTATTTT.

The rearrangement joins TRBV27 to TRBJ2-1; D may be TRBD2 (6 bases). The CDR3 has 15 residues. V was pared by 7 bases and J by 2 bases, with 15 bases between. Germline V gene lookup returns CDR1 MNHEY and CDR2 SMNVEV (reference sequence). This chain's CDR3 is CASKRAGGPYNEQFF. CDR3 DNA sequence: TGTGCCAGCAAAAGAGCCGGGGGACCCTACAATGAGCAGTTCTTC.

The V call is TRBV15, the J call TRBJ1-2; 7 nucleotides align to TRBD1. Germline CDR1 LNHNV, CDR2 YYDKDF (reference sequence). The CDR3 loop spans 15 amino acids. Germline trimming cut 8 bases from V and 4 bases from J; bases unmatched to any gene: 13. This CDR3 is CATRTGALPFYGYTF. CDR3 nucleotide sequence: TGTGCCACCCGCACAGGGGCCTTGCCTTTCTATGGCTACACCTTC.

V gene TRBV5-4 combines with J gene TRBJ2-3, with D possibly matching TRBD1 (6 bases). V lost 0 bases, J lost 7 bases, and 9 bases lay in between. The CDR3 has 13 residues. Germline assignment: CDR1 SGHNT and CDR2 YYREEE (reference sequence). The CDR3 is CASSLVGGYTQYF. CDR3 coding DNA: TGTGCCAGCAGCTTGGTTGGGGGCTATACGCAGTATTTT.

The V and J genes are TRBV10-3 and TRBJ2-7; D might be TRBD2 (5 bases). CDR1 is ENHRY, CDR2 SYGVKD, per germline. The CDR3 consists of 14 residues. V was shortened by 4 bases and J by 2 bases, with 12 bases between the two germline ends. CDR3 sequence: CAISVGGETYEQYF. CDR3 nucleotide sequence: TGTGCCATCAGTGTGGGTGGGGAGACCTACGAGCAGTACTTC.

CDR3 loop: CASRRTSGAGELFF. Here the CDR3 DNA reads TGCGCCAGCAGAAGGACTAGCGGGGCCGGGGAGCTGTTTTTT. The rearrangement joins TRBV5-1 to TRBJ2-2; 12 bases map to TRBD2. CDR1 and CDR2 from the germline V gene are SGHRS and YFSETQ. This CDR3 is built from 14 residues. V dropped 5 bases and J dropped 6; count of bases not matched to a gene: 2.

The gene calls are TRBV30 and TRBJ2-4, with TRBD2 matching 9 bases. V was clipped by 0 bases and J by 1 base; unmatched bases: 7. This CDR3 region has 17 residues. Per germline, CDR1 GTSNPN and CDR2 SVGIG (reference sequence). In DNA, the CDR3 is TGTGCCTGGAGTGTACGGGCTAGCGGGGTGGCCAAAAACATTCAGTACTTC. It yields the protein CAWSVRASGVAKNIQYF.

The CDR3 bases are TGTGCCACCAGCATAGGCAACAGGGGTCTAACCCAAGAGACCCAGTACTTC. Encoded protein: CATSIGNRGLTQETQYF. V usage is TRBV15 and J usage is TRBJ2-5; 7 positions agree with TRBD1. The CDR3 contains 17 residues. Germline CDR1 is LNHNV and CDR2 is YYDKDF (reference sequence). After removal of 4 bases from V and 1 base from J, the junction contained 12 bases not matched to a gene.

V gene TRBV4-2 combines with J gene TRBJ1-2; D might be TRBD1 (5 bases). The V gene lost 0 bases and the J gene lost 8 bases, with 16 bases spanning the gap. The V gene's germline CDR1 is LGHNA and CDR2 YNFKEQ. The CDR3 runs 15 residues. The CDR3 DNA is TGTGCCAGCAGCCAAGAGAGGGGAGGGCAGCGAGGCTACACCTTC. Its protein is CASSQERGGQRGYTF.

The J gene is TRBJ2-7, the V gene TRBV7-6; TRBD2 agrees at 8 bases. The V and J ends lost 5 bases and 7 bases, in that order; junction bases with no gene match: 13. The CDR3 sequence is 15 residues long. The V gene's germline CDR1 is SGHVS and CDR2 FNYEAQ. The CDR3 DNA follows: TGTGCCAGCAGCCTATTGCGAGCGGGGGAGTCGGAGCAGTACTTC. Protein sequence: CASSLLRAGESEQYF.

This sequence joins TRBV29-1 and TRBJ1-1; TRBD1 agrees at 7 bases. The germline V gene encodes CDR1 SQVTM and CDR2 ANQGSEA. CDR3 size: 13 residues. J was trimmed by 6 bases and V by 6 bases; bases with no gene match: 10. The CDR3 bases are TGCAGCGTGTCCGGGACAGTTCGGTCTGAAGCTTTCTTT. Its translation: CSVSGTVRSEAFF.

The chain couples TRBV30 to TRBJ1-1; possibly TRBD1 for D (6 bases). The V end lost 2 bases, the J end lost 2 bases, and 9 bases lay between the germline ends. The CDR3 covers 13 residues. Germline V gene sequence: CDR1 GTSNPN, CDR2 SVGIG (reference sequence). In DNA form, the CDR3 reads TGTGCCTGGAGTTACAGGGATAACACTGAAGCTTTCTTT. As protein: CAWSYRDNTEAFF.

J is TRBJ1-1 and V is TRBV7-9, with a tentative D call TRBD1 (6 bases). The CDR3 has 17 amino acids. Trimming pared 1 base from V and 1 base from J, leaving 16 bases between. In germline, CDR1 is SEHNR, CDR2 FQNEAQ (reference sequence). The DNA of the CDR3 is TGTGCCAGCAGCTTAGAGAGGGCAGGGGCAGGGAACACTGAAGCTTTCTTT. It yields the protein CASSLERAGAGNTEAFF.

The chain is built from TRBV5-6 and TRBJ1-3; D call uncertain. Per germline, CDR1 SGHDT and CDR2 YYEEEE. The CDR3 runs 12 residues. V lost 1 base to trimming and J lost 8 bases, with 7 bases between them. The DNA of the CDR3 is TGTGCCAGCAGCTTGTCACTGGACACCATATATTTT. Protein product: CASSLSLDTIYF.

A few counts support this clone. The same CDR3 arises from other DNA sequences in this sample as well. V gene TRBV5-1 combines with J gene TRBJ2-1, with 11 nucleotides matching TRBD2. Germline CDR1 SGHRS, CDR2 YFSETQ. This CDR3 comprises 15 residues. Trimming cost V 1 base and J 4 bases; bases outside gene matches: 1. CDR3 in DNA: TGCGCCAGCAGCTTGACTAGCGGGGGATACAATGAGCAGTTCTTC. Its translation: CASSLTSGGYNEQFF. The complete variable domain, with remaining parts taken from reference TRBV5-1 and TRBJ2-1, reads KAGVTQTPRYLIKTRGQQVTLSCSPISGHRSVSWYQQTPGQGLQFLFEYFSETQRNKGNFPGRFSGRQFSNSRSEMNVSTLELGDSALYLCASSLTSGGYNEQFFGPGTRLTVL.

The CDR3 region is CAWMPLRGPAGAQYF. Here the CDR3 DNA reads TGTGCCTGGATGCCGCTGCGGGGGCCGGCCGGGGCGCAGTATTTT. The chain has TRBV30 and TRBJ2-3, with a weak D call TRBD2 (7 bases). From germline, CDR1 is GTSNPN and CDR2 SVGIG (reference sequence). V was trimmed by 4 bases and J by 10 bases, leaving 24 bases between them. This CDR3 region has 15 residues.

In this sample, this clone turned up a few times. The chain is built from TRBV10-3 and TRBJ1-6; 8 nucleotides match TRBD1. This CDR3 spans 15 amino acids. J lost 5 bases, V lost 4 bases, and 4 bases had no gene match. Germline V gene data show CDR1 as ENHRY and CDR2 as SYGVKD. In DNA, the CDR3 is TGTGCCATCAGTGGGGACAGGATGAATAATTCACCCCTCCACTTT. This encodes CAISGDRMNNSPLHF.

This chain links TRBV7-8 with TRBJ2-5; 14 positions match TRBD2. CDR1 and CDR2 (germline): SGHVS, FQNEAQ. This CDR3 is built from 17 residues. Trimming at V came to 3 bases and at J to 1 base, leaving 4 bases not matched to a gene. The CDR3 sequence is CASSFGLAGGPQETQYF. The DNA of the CDR3 is TGTGCCAGCAGCTTTGGACTAGCGGGGGGCCCCCAAGAGACCCAGTACTTC.

The chain uses TRBV19 and TRBJ2-2, with TRBD1 matching 9 bases. There are 15 residues in the CDR3. Germline V lookup: CDR1 LNHDA, CDR2 SQIVND (reference sequence). After removal of 6 bases from V and 5 bases from J, the junction contained 7 bases not matched to a gene. The CDR3 DNA reads TGTGCCAGTAGACAACAGGGGGCTGTAACCGGGGAGCTGTTTTTT. This codes for CASRQQGAVTGELFF.

The chain carries TRBV7-2 and TRBJ2-3; 7 bases align to TRBD2. The CDR3 runs to 16 residues. Germline CDR1 SGHTA, CDR2 FQGNSA. V dropped 5 bases and J dropped 4; count of bases not matched to a gene: 12. This CDR3 is CASSPQAGLPPDTQYF. CDR3 coding DNA: TGTGCCAGCAGCCCCCAAGCGGGACTTCCACCAGATACGCAGTATTTT.

The rearrangement uses TRBV19 and TRBJ1-5, with D tentatively TRBD1 (5 bases). The germline V gene encodes CDR1 LNHDA and CDR2 SQIVND (reference sequence). This CDR3 comprises 16 residues. Deletions cut 4 bases from V and 0 bases from J, with 13 bases between. The CDR3 loop is CASSTRQIISNQPQHF. The CDR3 coding sequence is TGTGCCAGTAGTACTCGACAGATTATTAGCAATCAGCCCCAGCATTTT.

The chain carries TRBV27 and TRBJ1-1, with 10 nucleotides matching TRBD1. V was clipped by 10 bases and J by 5 bases; unmatched bases: 10. CDR3 size: 14 residues. CDR1 and CDR2 (germline): MNHEY, SMNVEV (reference sequence). CDR3 coding DNA: TGTGCCACCCAACGACAGGGGGCGCAGACTGAAGCTTTCTTT. Residues: CATQRQGAQTEAFF.

This clone was detected a few times. The chain combines TRBV2 with TRBJ2-7, with D tentatively TRBD2 (6 bases). The CDR3 extends over 13 amino acids. Germline CDR1 reads SNHLY; CDR2 reads FYNNEI. V was trimmed by 5 bases and J by 7 bases, leaving 15 bases between them. The CDR3 bases are TGTGCCAGCAGTCCGGACGGGGGAAGGGAGCAGTACTTC. The encoded protein is CASSPDGGREQYF.

Here the CDR3 DNA reads TGTGCCAGTAGTACCCTTGGGGACAGGGGCCGTCAGCCCCAGCATTTT. The encoded protein is CASSTLGDRGRQPQHF. V usage is TRBV19 and J usage is TRBJ1-5; 10 bases match TRBD1. Germline V gene sequence: CDR1 LNHDA, CDR2 SQIVND (reference sequence). The CDR3 runs 16 residues. V lost 4 bases to trimming and J lost 6 bases; unmatched junction nucleotides: 9.

V usage is TRBV5-4 and J usage is TRBJ2-7; TRBD2 matches at 11 bases. Germline V gives CDR1 SGHNT, CDR2 YYREEE (reference sequence). CDR3 size: 15 residues. Trimming at V came to 5 bases and at J to 6 bases, leaving 10 bases not matched to a gene. The DNA for the CDR3 is TGTGCCAGCAGGAGTAGCGGGGGGGTTGTCGGCGAGCAGTACTTC. This encodes CASRSSGGVVGEQYF.